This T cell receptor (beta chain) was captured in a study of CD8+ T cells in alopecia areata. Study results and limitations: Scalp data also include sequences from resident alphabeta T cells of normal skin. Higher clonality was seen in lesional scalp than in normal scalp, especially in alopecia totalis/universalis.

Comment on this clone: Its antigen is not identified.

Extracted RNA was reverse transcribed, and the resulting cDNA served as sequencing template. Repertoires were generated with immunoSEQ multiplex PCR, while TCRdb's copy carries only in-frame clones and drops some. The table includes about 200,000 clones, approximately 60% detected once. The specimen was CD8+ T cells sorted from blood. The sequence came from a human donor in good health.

CDR3 coding DNA: TGCGCCAGCAGCCAAGATCGGACGAACACTGAAGCTTTCTTT. This encodes CASSQDRTNTEAFF. V is TRBV4-1 and J is TRBJ1-1; D call uncertain. Germline loops: CDR1 MGHRA, CDR2 YSYEKL. The CDR3 spans 14 residues. V shed 0 bases and J shed 1 base, with 6 bases lying between them.